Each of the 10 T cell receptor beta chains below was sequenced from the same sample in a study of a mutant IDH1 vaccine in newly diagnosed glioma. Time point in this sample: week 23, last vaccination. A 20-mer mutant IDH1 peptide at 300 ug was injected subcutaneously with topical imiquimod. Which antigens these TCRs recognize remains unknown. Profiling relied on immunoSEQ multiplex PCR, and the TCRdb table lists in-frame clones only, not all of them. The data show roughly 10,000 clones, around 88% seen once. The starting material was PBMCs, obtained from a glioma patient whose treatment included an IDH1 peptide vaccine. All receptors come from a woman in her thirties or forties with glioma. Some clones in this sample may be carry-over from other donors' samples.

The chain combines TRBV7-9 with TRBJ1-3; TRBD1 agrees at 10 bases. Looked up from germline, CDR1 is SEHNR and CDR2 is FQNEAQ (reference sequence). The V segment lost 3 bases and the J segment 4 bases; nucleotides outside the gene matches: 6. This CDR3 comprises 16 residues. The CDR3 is CASSFDRGPWGNTIYF. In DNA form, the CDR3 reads TGTGCCAGCAGCTTCGACAGGGGGCCGTGGGGAAACACCATATATTTT.

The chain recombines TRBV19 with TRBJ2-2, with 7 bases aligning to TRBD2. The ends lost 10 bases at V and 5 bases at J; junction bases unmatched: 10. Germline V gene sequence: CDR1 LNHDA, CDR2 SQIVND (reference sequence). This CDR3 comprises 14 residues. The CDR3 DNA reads TGTGCCACCCGAAGGGCGGGAGAGACCGGGGAGCTGTTTTTT. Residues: CATRRAGETGELFF.

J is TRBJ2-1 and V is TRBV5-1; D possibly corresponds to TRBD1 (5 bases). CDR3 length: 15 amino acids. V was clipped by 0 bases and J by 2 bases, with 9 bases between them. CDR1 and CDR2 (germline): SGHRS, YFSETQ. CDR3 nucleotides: TGCGCCAGCAGCTTGGTTCAGGGTGCCTACAATGAGCAGTTCTTC. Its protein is CASSLVQGAYNEQFF.

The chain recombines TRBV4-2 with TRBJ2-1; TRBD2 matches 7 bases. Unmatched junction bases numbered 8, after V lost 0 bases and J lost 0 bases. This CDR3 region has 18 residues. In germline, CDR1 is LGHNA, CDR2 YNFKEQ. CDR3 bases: TGTGCCAGCAGCCAAGATCTTCGACTAGCCAGCTCCTACAATGAGCAGTTCTTC. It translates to CASSQDLRLASSYNEQFF.

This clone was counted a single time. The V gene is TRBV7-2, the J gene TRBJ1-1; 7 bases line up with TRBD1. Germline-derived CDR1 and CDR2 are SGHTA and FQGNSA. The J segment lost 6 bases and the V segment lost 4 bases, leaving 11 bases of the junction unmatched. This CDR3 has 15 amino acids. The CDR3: CASSSMTGFRSEAFF. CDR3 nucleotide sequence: TGTGCCAGCAGCTCTATGACAGGGTTTAGGTCTGAAGCTTTCTTT.

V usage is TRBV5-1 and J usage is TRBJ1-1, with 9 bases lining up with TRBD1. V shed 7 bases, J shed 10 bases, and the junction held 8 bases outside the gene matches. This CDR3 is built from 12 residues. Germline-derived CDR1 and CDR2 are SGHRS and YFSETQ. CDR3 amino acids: CASRDRERVAFF. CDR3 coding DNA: TGCGCCAGCCGGGACAGGGAAAGGGTAGCTTTCTTT.

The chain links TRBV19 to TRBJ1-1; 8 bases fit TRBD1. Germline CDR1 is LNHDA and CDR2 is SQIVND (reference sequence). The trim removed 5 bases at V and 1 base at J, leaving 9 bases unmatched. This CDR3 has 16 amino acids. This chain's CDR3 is CASSDPRGQKNTEAFF. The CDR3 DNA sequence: TGTGCCAGTAGTGATCCCAGGGGGCAAAAGAACACTGAAGCTTTCTTT. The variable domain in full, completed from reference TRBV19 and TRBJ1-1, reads DGGITQSPKYLFRKEGQNVTLSCEQNLNHDAMYWYRQDPGQGLRLIYYSQIVNDFQKGDIAEGYSVSREKKESFPLTVTSAQKNPTAFYLCASSDPRGQKNTEAFFGQGTRLTVV.

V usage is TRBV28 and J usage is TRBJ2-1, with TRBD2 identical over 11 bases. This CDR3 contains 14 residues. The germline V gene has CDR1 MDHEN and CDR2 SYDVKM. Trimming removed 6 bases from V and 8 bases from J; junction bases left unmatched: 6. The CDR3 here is CASRLAGGTHEQFF. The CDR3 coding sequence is TGTGCCAGCAGATTAGCGGGAGGGACGCATGAGCAGTTCTTC. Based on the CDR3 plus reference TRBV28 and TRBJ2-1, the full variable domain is DVKVTQSSRYLVKRTGEKVFLECVQDMDHENMFWYRQDPGLGLRLIYFSYDVKMKEKGDIPEGYSVSREKKERFSLILESASTNQTSMYLCASRLAGGTHEQFFGPGTRLTVL.

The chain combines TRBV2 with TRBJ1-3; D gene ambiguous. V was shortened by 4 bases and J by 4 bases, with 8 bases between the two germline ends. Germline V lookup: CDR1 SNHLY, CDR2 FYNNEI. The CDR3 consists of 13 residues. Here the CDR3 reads CASSGGSGNTIYF. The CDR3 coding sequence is TGTGCCAGCAGTGGGGGATCAGGAAACACCATATATTTT.

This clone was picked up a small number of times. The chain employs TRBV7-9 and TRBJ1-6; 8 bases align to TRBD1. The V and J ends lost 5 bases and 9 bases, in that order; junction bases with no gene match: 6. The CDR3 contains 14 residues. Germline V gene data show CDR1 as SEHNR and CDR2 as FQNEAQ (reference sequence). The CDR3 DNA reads TGTGCCAGCAGCCTTGGACAGGGTCTTTCACCCCTCCACTTT. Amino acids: CASSLGQGLSPLHF.